The 4 T cell receptor beta chains below were found in one sample sequenced in a study of blood T cell repertoires in COVID-19 (dated by TCRdb to 2018 to 2020). The library was produced with the immunoSEQ multiplex PCR assay. TCRdb stores this immuneACCESS table with in-frame sequences only. Part of the clones is absent; in the studies checked, under half of the shortfall reflects unresolved V genes, and no reason is known for the rest. Recorded for this sample are about 190,000 clones; roughly 78% of them occurred a single time. The ten largest account for 2.5% to 3% of the sample. The sample was peripheral blood. The receptors were gathered from an elderly woman with active or convalescent COVID-19.

The chain recombines TRBV18 with TRBJ2-1; 8 bases match TRBD2. V gave up 4 bases and J gave up 4 bases; unmatched junction bases: 18. This CDR3 has 19 amino acids. Germline CDR1 KGHSH, CDR2 LQKENI. This CDR3 is CASSRLVVGGAASYNEQFF. CDR3 in DNA: TGTGCCAGCTCACGCTTAGTTGTCGGGGGGGCAGCGTCATACAATGAGCAGTTCTTC. Filled out from reference TRBV18 and TRBJ2-1, the complete variable domain reads NAGVMQNPRHLVRRRGQEARLRCSPMKGHSHVYWYRQLPEEGLKFMVYLQKENIIDESGMPKERFSAEFPKEGPSILRIQQVVRGDSAAYFCASSRLVVGGAASYNEQFFGPGTRLTVL.

The genes are TRBV6-5 and TRBJ2-4, with 8 bases that match TRBD1. The CDR3 extends over 15 amino acids. In germline, CDR1 is MNHEY, CDR2 SVGAGI. J was trimmed by 9 bases and V by 6 bases; bases with no gene match: 13. CDR3 in DNA: TGTGCCAGCAGGCCCGGGACAGGTAGTGGGGGCATTCAGTACTTC. This sequence encodes CASRPGTGSGGIQYF.

The rearrangement joins TRBV11-2 to TRBJ2-5, with 12 positions matching TRBD1. The germline CDR1 and CDR2 sequences are SGHAT and FQNNGV. The CDR3 totals 14 residues. Trimming took 10 bases from V and 6 from J; bases not matched to a gene: 9. The CDR3 here is CATAGTGGVKTQYF. CDR3 coding DNA: TGTGCCACCGCGGGGACAGGGGGCGTAAAGACCCAGTACTTC. Supplemented by reference TRBV11-2 and TRBJ2-5, the full variable domain reads EAGVAQSPRYKIIEKRQSVAFWCNPISGHATLYWYQQILGQGPKLLIQFQNNGVVDDSQLPKDRFSAERLKGVDSTLKIQPAKLEDSAVYLCATAGTGGVKTQYFGPGTRLLVL.

This clone was seen just once. The J gene is TRBJ1-2, the V gene TRBV10-3; 7 bases fit TRBD1. The CDR3 extends over 15 amino acids. With 2 bases clipped from V and 8 bases from J, the junction kept 11 bases outside the gene matches. CDR1 and CDR2 (germline): ENHRY, SYGVKD. CDR3 nucleotides: TGTGCCATCAGTGAGAGCACTCTCCAGGGGGGAGGCTACACCTTC. This encodes CAISESTLQGGGYTF.